What follows are 21 T cell receptor beta chains derived from one specimen sequenced in a study of blood T cells in healthy people across ages. A second PCR of roughly 7 to 11 cycles used a sample-barcoded 5' primer and a J-beta primer mix. Each CDR3 protein gets one entry after TCRdb re-called the 5' RACE reads with MiXCR. The repertoire includes around 1,800,000 distinct CDR3 sequences, approximately 40% of them detected once, and roughly 24% sits in the top ten. The specimen was blood. These receptors were taken from a human donor in good health.

Only a few counts were recorded for this clonotype. The chain carries TRBV3-1 and TRBJ2-1; D gene uncertain. The ends were cut back, 0 bases at V and 2 bases at J, with 11 bases in the middle. CDR3 length equals 16 residues. Germline V gene lookup returns CDR1 LGHDT and CDR2 YNNKEL (reference sequence). Here the CDR3 reads CASSQEVNSPYNEQFF. The CDR3 DNA sequence: TGTGCCAGCAGCCAAGAGGTTAACAGTCCCTACAATGAGCAGTTCTTC.

The chain joins TRBV4-3 to TRBJ1-2; 7 bases fit TRBD1. V lost 0 bases to trimming and J lost 4 bases; unmatched junction nucleotides: 8. From germline, CDR1 is LGHNA and CDR2 YSLEER. The CDR3 is 16 amino acids. CDR3 coding DNA: TGCGCCAGCAGCCAAGAATTAGGGGGCAACATCTATGGCTACACCTTC. This gives the protein CASSQELGGNIYGYTF.

Only a few counts were recorded for this clonotype. The genes are TRBV20-1 and TRBJ2-7; D is ambiguous. CDR3 size: 13 residues. Germline V gives CDR1 DFQATT, CDR2 SNEGSKA (reference sequence). V lost 3 bases and J 2 bases, leaving 11 bases between the germline ends. CDR3 protein: CSARLETTYEQYF. The DNA for the CDR3 is TGCAGTGCTAGGCTAGAGACCACCTACGAGCAGTACTTC.

This clonotype has just a few counts. The CDR3 region is CASSRRTGTISQTDTQYF. In DNA form, the CDR3 reads TGCGCCAGCAGCCGGAGAACCGGGACCATAAGTCAAACAGATACGCAGTATTTT. The V and J genes are TRBV4-3 and TRBJ2-3; D may be TRBD1 or TRBD2 (5 bases each). With 4 bases removed from V and 3 bases from J, the gap between germline ends came to 23 bases. The germline gives CDR1 LGHNA, CDR2 YSLEER. The CDR3 length is 18 residues.

The sample holds many counts of this clonotype. The V call is TRBV5-8, the J call TRBJ2-1; D tentatively reads TRBD1 or TRBD2 (5 bases each). The ends were cut back, 5 bases at V and 4 bases at J, with 25 bases in the middle. The length of the CDR3 is 18 residues. Germline values: CDR1 SGHTS, CDR2 YDEGEE. Here the CDR3 reads CASRPGPGQKGEYNEQFF. The CDR3 DNA reads as TGTGCCAGCAGACCGGGACCTGGTCAAAAGGGAGAATACAATGAGCAGTTCTTC.

This clonotype was recorded once. The rearrangement uses TRBV29-1 and TRBJ2-3; 7 nucleotides line up with TRBD2. This CDR3 comprises 17 residues. V shed 1 base and J 2 bases; nucleotides not matched to a gene: 12. Germline V lookup: CDR1 SQVTM, CDR2 ANQGSEA. The CDR3 nucleotides read TGCAGCGTTGAAGTCGGACGCCGAGCGGGGATCACAGATACGCAGTATTTT. Translating gives CSVEVGRRAGITDTQYF.

This clonotype showed up just a few times. This chain connects TRBV12-3 or TRBV12-4 to TRBJ1-4, with D perhaps TRBD1 (5 bases). Trimming took 3 bases from V and 1 from J, leaving 9 bases between them. The CDR3 has 15 amino acids. CDR3 sequence (DNA): TGTGCCAGCAGTTTGGCAGGGCTAACTAATGAAAAACTGTTTTTT. As protein: CASSLAGLTNEKLFF.

The chain employs TRBV5-1 and TRBJ2-5, with D uncertain. TRBJ2-7 matches the DNA end more closely, so the J call is doubtful. The CDR3 is 15 amino acids. Germline V gives CDR1 SGHRS, CDR2 YFSETQ. CDR3 residues: CASSFRPTVGNEQYF. DNA of the CDR3: TGCGCCAGCAGCTTTCGCCCCACCGTGGGGAACGAGCAGTACTTC.

The chain joins TRBV9 to TRBJ2-1; D assignment may be TRBD1 or TRBD2 (5 bases each). V lost 4 bases to trimming and J lost 7 bases, with 15 bases between them. Germline CDR1 is SGDLS and CDR2 is YYNGEE. The CDR3 has 14 amino acids. The DNA of the CDR3 is TGTGCCAGCAGCCCGGGACCAAGGAGAAATGAGCAGTTCTTC. Translation gives CASSPGPRRNEQFF.

V gene TRBV5-1 combines with J gene TRBJ2-1; 7 bases map to TRBD2. This CDR3 has 14 amino acids. V was clipped by 0 bases and J by 7 bases; unmatched bases: 4. Germline V gene lookup returns CDR1 SGHRS and CDR2 YFSETQ. The CDR3 nucleotides read TGCGCCAGCAGCTTGGGAGCGGGGATAAATGAGCAGTTCTTC. Translating gives CASSLGAGINEQFF.

This clonotype was counted once. The genes are TRBV24-1 and TRBJ2-3; possibly TRBD2 for D (7 bases). This CDR3 is built from 16 residues. CDR1 and CDR2 from the germline V gene are KGHDR and SFDVKD. Trimming left V 0 bases short and J 2 bases short, with 11 bases between. Here the CDR3 DNA reads TGTGCCACCAGTGATTTGCGGGGGGCAGCCACAGATACGCAGTATTTT. Protein: CATSDLRGAATDTQYF.

This clonotype was counted only a few times. V usage is TRBV4-3 and J usage is TRBJ2-3; 12 bases align to TRBD2. Germline V gene lookup returns CDR1 LGHNA and CDR2 YSLEER. The CDR3 length is 17 residues. V lost 1 base and J lost 7; bases outside the gene matches: 9. The CDR3 nucleotides read TGCGCCAGCAGCCAAGGAGCCCCTAGCGGGGGGGCCTATACGCAGTATTTT. Translated: CASSQGAPSGGAYTQYF.

This clonotype has just a few counts. The chain uses TRBV12-3 or TRBV12-4 and TRBJ1-2; D is possibly TRBD1 (6 bases). CDR3 length: 14 residues. Trimming removed 2 bases at V and 7 bases at J, with 14 bases between. CDR3 sequence reads: CASSLTPGALGYTF. The CDR3 DNA is TGTGCCAGCAGTTTAACCCCGGGGGCCCTTGGCTACACCTTC.

The J gene is TRBJ2-5, the V gene TRBV7-2; D possibly corresponds to TRBD2 (5 bases). V was clipped by 5 bases and J by 9 bases, with 13 bases between them. Germline assignment: CDR1 SGHTA and CDR2 FQGNSA. The CDR3 consists of 12 residues. The CDR3 reads CASSDSFGAQYF. Here the CDR3 DNA reads TGTGCCAGCAGCGATAGTTTCGGGGCCCAGTACTTC.

This chain joins TRBV4-2 and TRBJ1-2; D is unclear. The germline V gene encodes CDR1 LGHNA and CDR2 YNFKEQ. There are 19 residues in the CDR3. V lost 0 bases, J lost 3 bases, and 23 bases lay in between. The CDR3 spells CASSQDLFGQASSDYGYTF. The CDR3 bases are TGTGCCAGCAGCCAAGATCTTTTCGGGCAGGCATCATCCGACTATGGCTACACCTTC.

This clonotype was seen a few times. The rearrangement links TRBV20-1 to TRBJ2-1; 12 bases agree with TRBD1. The CDR3 extends over 15 amino acids. Looked up from germline, CDR1 is DFQATT and CDR2 is SNEGSKA (reference sequence). Trimming cost V 5 bases and J 8 bases; bases outside gene matches: 10. The CDR3 DNA is TGCAGTGCTTCGACGGGACAGGGGGCGCCCCATGAGCAGTTCTTC. It encodes CSASTGQGAPHEQFF.

This clonotype showed up just once. This chain joins TRBV20-1 and TRBJ2-7; D is unclear. The CDR3 totals 15 residues. The ends were cut back, 1 base at V and 0 bases at J, with 13 bases in the middle. Germline CDR1 DFQATT, CDR2 SNEGSKA (reference sequence). The CDR3 DNA sequence: TGCAGTGCTAGAGGAAGTAGCTCGAGCTCCTACGAGCAGTACTTC. Its protein is CSARGSSSSSYEQYF.

The rearrangement links TRBV20-1 to TRBJ1-1; TRBD1 is a possible D gene (5 bases). The germline V gene has CDR1 DFQATT and CDR2 SNEGSKA (reference sequence). The CDR3 is made up of 16 amino acids. Between the trimmed V and J ends, which lost 5 bases and 0 bases, there was a span of 19 bases. The CDR3 protein is CSAPRKKGTLNTEAFF. CDR3 in DNA: TGCAGTGCTCCTCGTAAGAAAGGGACTTTGAACACTGAAGCTTTCTTT.

Comments on this clonotype: The CDR3 carries no conserved terminal phenylalanine or tryptophan, so it likely arises from a read error. V and J are TRBV20-1 and TRBJ2-3, with D perhaps matching TRBD2 (6 bases). Germline loops: CDR1 DFQATT, CDR2 SNEGSKA (reference sequence). Trimming removed 4 bases at V and 3 bases at J, with 14 bases between. This CDR3 has 14 amino acids. CDR3 region: CSAKEGEGTDTQYL. In nucleotides, the CDR3 is TGCAGTGCTAAGGAGGGAGAAGGAACAGATACGCAGTATTTG.

On this clonotype itself: At one of its ends the junction is not consistent with the germline gene, which may arise from a read error. The chain joins TRBV24-1 to TRBJ2-1, with 8 bases that match TRBD1. The germline gives CDR1 KGHDR, CDR2 SFDVKD. The CDR3 is 14 residues long. The CDR3 region is CVTSEGQGYDEQFF. The CDR3 DNA reads as TGTGTCACCAGTGAAGGACAGGGTTACGATGAGCAGTTCTTC.

This chain links TRBV12-3 or TRBV12-4 with TRBJ2-5, with 8 bases fitting TRBD1. The CDR3 has 15 residues. The V segment lost 6 bases and the J segment 1 base; nucleotides outside the gene matches: 7. Here the CDR3 reads CASSLLGQGQETQYF. The DNA for the CDR3 is TGTGCCAGCAGCCTCCTCGGACAGGGCCAAGAGACCCAGTACTTC.